This T cell receptor (beta chain) was recovered during a study of T-cell reconstitution after alpha-beta-depleted transplantation in children. Study findings and constraints: As was reported, about two months after transplant, alpha-beta T cells came from several hundred expanded graft clones. Most T-cell counts and diversity one year after the transplant came from T cells that were newly produced.

This clonotype has a handful of counts. The antigen remains unidentified. CDR1 is MGHRA and CDR2 is YSYEKL in the germline V gene. This CDR3 contains 18 residues. V lost 0 bases, J lost 0 bases, and 16 bases lay in between. Unique molecular identifiers were incorporated when the TCRbeta library was constructed. In TCRdb, the PCR reads were re-called with MiXCR into one record per CDR3 protein. The data show around 960,000 distinct CDR3 sequences, less than 30% seen once. This clonotype originated in a boy less than two years old who had a stem cell transplant for SCID, so the T cells may come from the graft donor. The rearrangement uses TRBV4-1 and TRBJ2-3, with D unresolved. The material was PBMCs, mostly from graft donor cells, obtained 360 days after TCRalphabeta/CD19-depleted stem cell transplant. CDR3 sequence: CASSQDRVQGISTDTQYF. CDR3 sequence (DNA): TGCGCCAGCAGCCAAGATCGGGTACAAGGGATAAGCACAGATACGCAGTATTTT.